This TCR beta chain came from a study of T-cell reconstitution after alpha-beta-depleted transplantation in children. The CDR3 is 17 amino acids. V was clipped by 6 bases and J by 5 bases; unmatched bases: 16. The V gene's germline CDR1 is MGHDK and CDR2 SYGVNS. Many counts were recorded for this clonotype. A TCRbeta library incorporating unique molecular identifiers was prepared. One entry per CDR3 protein, called by TCRdb with MiXCR from the PCR reads. The table has approximately 250,000 distinct CDR3 sequences, 9.7% seen once. Sequences were derived from PBMCs from the stem cell graft donor, sampled from the stem cell graft. This sequence joins TRBV25-1 and TRBJ2-7, with TRBD1 identical over 10 bases. The sequence derives from a human donor who donated a stem cell graft to a child with SCID. The CDR3 DNA reads TGTGCCAGCAGCTCGACAGGGGGCGGATTAATCAAGCACGAGCAGTACTTC. Its protein product is CASSSTGGGLIKHEQYF.